This TCR beta chain appears in the sequencing data of a study of vaccination and CD4 T cells after COVID-19. Study-level information: Cells were stimulated with overlapping spike peptides from SARS-CoV-2, HCoV-NL63, HCoV-OC43 and HCoV-229E.

Cultured CD4+ T-cell DNA underwent Oncomine TCR Beta short-read sequencing. Each CDR3 protein is one row after TCRdb ran MiXCR on the PCR reads. The table lists about 6,600 distinct CDR3 sequences, roughly 18% of them singletons. The J segment lost 0 bases and the V segment lost 2 bases, leaving 12 bases of the junction unmatched. Per germline, CDR1 MNHEY and CDR2 SVGEGT. This CDR3 spans 19 amino acids. Treatment of the sample: approximately nine-day PBMC culture with coronavirus spike peptide pools or control peptides (ViraFEST assay). ViraFEST stimulated the growth of antigen-specific T cells using peptide pools and subsequently profiled their TCRs by sequencing. Notes on this clonotype: The antigen is unknown.

The chain employs TRBV6-2 or TRBV6-3 and TRBJ2-4; 8 bases agree with TRBD1. The sequenced sample consisted of CD4+ T cells from blood, cultured in vitro. This TCR came from a human donor who had recovered from COVID-19. The CDR3 region has the DNA TGTGCCAGCAGTTACGACAGGGGCCTCATCGAACTAGCCAAAAACATTCAGTACTTC. This encodes CASSYDRGLIELAKNIQYF.